This T cell receptor (beta chain) was observed in a study of blood T cell repertoires in COVID-19. The data were produced by immunoSEQ multiplex PCR, yet TCRdb's version contains in-frame clones alone and is incomplete. The sample has some 250,000 clones; 82% are singletons. The germline V gene has CDR1 LGHNA and CDR2 YSLEER. The CDR3 has 16 amino acids. J was trimmed by 7 bases and V by 0 bases; bases with no gene match: 10. The rearrangement uses TRBV4-3 and TRBJ2-7; 9 positions match TRBD2. The sequence derives from a man aged 35-49 years who had recovered from COVID-19. Sequences were obtained from PBMCs or T cells enriched from blood (not recorded which). CDR3 amino acids: CASSQDGGLAVWEQYF. CDR3 in DNA: TGCGCCAGCAGCCAAGATGGGGGACTAGCAGTTTGGGAGCAGTACTTC.